This passage covers 23 T cell receptor beta chains from one sample sequenced in a study of human T cells and chemical hapten exposure. Regarding time point: patch test 1, 2 weeks after DPC sensitization. Treatment here: therapeutic diphenylcyclopropenone sensitization with weekly scalp DPC. Extraction of total RNA was performed on unfractionated whole blood. TCRdb redid the calling of the RACE reads with MiXCR, one entry per CDR3 protein. Of roughly 38,000 distinct CDR3 sequences in the sample, around 3.8% were seen once. The source material was whole blood, sampled in connection with sensitization to the hapten diphenylcyclopropenone (DPC). The receptors here all came from a man in his fifties or sixties with alopecia areata. Some clones in this sample may be carry-over from other donors' samples.

This chain joins TRBV28 and TRBJ2-2; D not certain. The CDR3 has 14 amino acids. Germline values: CDR1 MDHEN, CDR2 SYDVKM. Trimming pared 4 bases from V and 1 base from J, leaving 7 bases between. CDR3 coding DNA: TGTGCCAGCAGTTATTGGGGGAACACCGGGGAGCTGTTTTTT. This codes for CASSYWGNTGELFF.

In its sample, this clonotype was seen many times. This chain uses TRBV6-5 with TRBJ2-2; D perhaps matches TRBD1 (6 bases). The V gene's germline CDR1 is MNHEY and CDR2 SVGAGI. V lost 0 bases, J lost 9 bases, and 14 bases lay in between. The CDR3 runs 15 residues. As DNA, the CDR3 is TGTGCCAGCAGTTACTCGACAGGAGCTCTCAGGGAGCTGTTTTTT. Its protein is CASSYSTGALRELFF.

This clonotype has a handful of counts. The chain is built from TRBV20-1 and TRBJ2-5; the D gene is possibly TRBD2 (5 bases). The germline V gene encodes CDR1 DFQATT and CDR2 SNEGSKA (reference sequence). The CDR3 runs 13 residues. CDR3 in DNA: TGCAGCGAGAGGAGGCCGACACAAGAGACCCAGTACTTC. It encodes CSERRPTQETQYF.

This clonotype appeared many times. CDR3 sequence reads: CASSLVPGAGNEQFF. CDR3 sequence (DNA): TGCGCCAGCAGCTTGGTCCCGGGAGCAGGTAATGAGCAGTTCTTC. The chain links TRBV5-1 to TRBJ2-1; D perhaps matches TRBD2 (6 bases). The CDR3 spans 15 residues. The V end was cut by 0 bases, the J end by 7 bases, with 14 bases between. Germline V gene data show CDR1 as SGHRS and CDR2 as YFSETQ.

This clonotype has a count of ten or more. The V and J genes are TRBV6-6 and TRBJ2-7; 10 bases agree with TRBD1. Trimming removed 6 bases from V and 0 bases from J; junction bases left unmatched: 8. Germline CDR1 reads MNHNY; CDR2 reads SVGAGI (reference sequence). The CDR3 is 16 amino acids. This CDR3 reads CASRVSGQGNSYEQYF. The CDR3 DNA reads as TGTGCCAGCAGGGTCTCGGGACAGGGGAACTCCTACGAGCAGTACTTC.

This clonotype has a count of ten or more. The chain couples TRBV2 to TRBJ2-7; perhaps D is TRBD1 or TRBD2 (5 bases each). Trimming stripped 6 bases from V and 0 bases from J, with 15 bases between. CDR1 SNHLY and CDR2 FYNNEI come from the germline V gene. The CDR3 consists of 15 residues. CDR3 coding DNA: TGTGCCAGCAGGAGGGACGGCCTATCCTCCTACGAGCAGTACTTC. It encodes CASRRDGLSSYEQYF.

This clonotype has just a few counts. The J gene is TRBJ1-2, the V gene TRBV29-1; unclear D gene. The germline V gene has CDR1 SQVTM and CDR2 ANQGSEA. This CDR3 is 10 amino acids long. The V end lost 1 base, the J end lost 6 bases, and 3 bases lay between the germline ends. CDR3 protein: CSVEGDGYTF. The CDR3, as DNA: TGCAGCGTTGAAGGGGATGGCTACACCTTC.

The table lists this clonotype with many counts. The J gene is TRBJ1-5, the V gene TRBV2; D is undetermined. This CDR3 region has 14 residues. The germline V gene encodes CDR1 SNHLY and CDR2 FYNNEI. V lost 7 bases, J lost 7 bases, and 17 bases lay in between. CDR3 DNA: TGTGCCAGCAATGGAGGGAGCCGTGAACAGCCCCAGCATTTT. It encodes CASNGGSREQPQHF.

This clonotype was observed at least ten times. The chain has TRBV29-1 and TRBJ2-3; D is unresolved. The CDR3 contains 12 residues. V was trimmed by 6 bases and J by 1 base, leaving 8 bases between them. CDR1 is SQVTM, CDR2 ANQGSEA, per germline. CDR3 DNA sequence: TGCAGCGTCGCGGACGGCACAGATACGCAGTATTTT. It specifies CSVADGTDTQYF.

At least ten counts were recorded for this clonotype. This chain links TRBV6-2 or TRBV6-3 with TRBJ2-5, with D maybe TRBD1 (6 bases). There are 14 residues in the CDR3. CDR1 and CDR2 from the germline V gene are MNHEY and SVGEGT. V lost 7 bases to trimming and J lost 4 bases, with 16 bases between them. This chain's CDR3 is CASTILQGRETQYF. In DNA, the CDR3 is TGTGCCAGCACCATATTACAGGGACGAGAGACCCAGTACTTC.

The chain carries TRBV10-1 and TRBJ2-5, with 11 bases lining up with TRBD2. CDR1 and CDR2 from the germline V gene are WNHNN and SYGVQD (reference sequence). This CDR3 contains 16 residues. Trimming removed 0 bases from V and 4 bases from J; junction bases left unmatched: 4. DNA for the CDR3: TGCGCCAGCAGTGAGTCTACTCTAGCGGGAGGAGAGACCCAGTACTTC. Its translation is CASSESTLAGGETQYF.

This clonotype was recorded at least ten times. The chain combines TRBV5-5 with TRBJ1-2; no definite D call. The germline V gene encodes CDR1 SGHKS and CDR2 YYEKEE (reference sequence). The V and J ends lost 0 bases and 2 bases respectively, with 5 bases between them. The CDR3 contains 13 residues. CDR3 bases: TGTGCCAGCAGCTTGGAGAGGAACTATGGCTACACCTTC. Protein product: CASSLERNYGYTF.

The chain carries TRBV19 and TRBJ2-2; D is perhaps TRBD2 (6 bases). The CDR3 is made up of 16 amino acids. CDR1 is LNHDA and CDR2 is SQIVND in the germline V gene (reference sequence). V gave up 7 bases and J gave up 5 bases, with 20 bases separating them. CDR3 DNA: TGTGCCAGTACCACTATACGACTAGGAGGGACCGGGGAGCTGTTTTTT. It is translated as CASTTIRLGGTGELFF.

The table lists this clonotype with many counts. CDR3 DNA: TGTGCCAGCAGCCTAATTACCGGGACAGGGGGTAATGAGCAGTTCTTC. Its protein is CASSLITGTGGNEQFF. The V call is TRBV4-2, the J call TRBJ2-1, with 11 nucleotides matching TRBD1. Germline CDR1 and CDR2: LGHNA and YNFKEQ. There are 16 residues in the CDR3. V lost 4 bases, J lost 7 bases, and 9 bases stayed unmatched.

This clonotype has just a few counts. The gene calls are TRBV9 and TRBJ2-1, with 7 bases lining up with TRBD2. Trimming took 4 bases from V and 0 from J; bases not matched to a gene: 10. Germline-derived CDR1 and CDR2 are SGDLS and YYNGEE. This CDR3 contains 17 residues. The CDR3 bases are TGTGCCAGCAGCTCCATCCTAGCGGAAAGCTCCTACAATGAGCAGTTCTTC. Protein sequence: CASSSILAESSYNEQFF.

This clonotype turned up a few times. This chain uses TRBV6-6 with TRBJ2-1; unclear D gene. Germline V gives CDR1 MNHNY, CDR2 SVGAGI (reference sequence). V lost 3 bases to trimming and J lost 9 bases, with 9 bases between them. The CDR3 consists of 12 residues. The CDR3 bases are TGTGCCAGCAGTTATACTTTGCCTGAGCAGTTCTTC. This codes for CASSYTLPEQFF.

This clonotype was recorded many times. This chain connects TRBV6-5 to TRBJ1-4; TRBD1 aligns across 7 bases. The ends lost 0 bases at V and 8 bases at J; junction bases unmatched: 6. CDR1 and CDR2 from the germline V gene are MNHEY and SVGAGI. The CDR3 extends over 15 amino acids. CDR3 loop: CASSYSRGRTEKLFF. In DNA, the CDR3 is TGTGCCAGCAGTTACTCCAGGGGGAGGACCGAAAAACTGTTTTTT.

This clonotype was counted ten times or more. V is TRBV7-3 and J is TRBJ1-1, with D possibly being TRBD1 (6 bases). The CDR3 consists of 14 residues. Germline V gene lookup returns CDR1 SGHTA and CDR2 FQGTGA. The V end was cut by 2 bases, the J end by 8 bases, with 15 bases between. CDR3 coding DNA: TGTGCCAGCAGCTTACGACAGGTGAACCAAGAAGCTTTCTTT. Translation: CASSLRQVNQEAFF.

Many counts were recorded for this clonotype. The genes are TRBV6-5 and TRBJ2-2; tentative D call: TRBD2 (7 bases). The V gene's germline CDR1 is MNHEY and CDR2 SVGAGI. The germline V and J ends were trimmed by 10 bases and 4 bases, with 16 bases remaining between them. The CDR3 runs to 14 residues. CDR3 in amino acids: CATLRGGGTGELFF. The CDR3 bases are TGTGCCACACTAAGAGGGGGGGGCACCGGGGAGCTGTTTTTT.

This clonotype was observed at least ten times. The V and J genes are TRBV4-1 and TRBJ2-7, with D possibly TRBD2 on 5 matching bases. In germline, CDR1 is MGHRA, CDR2 YSYEKL. The CDR3 extends over 15 amino acids. Trimming removed 1 base at V and 1 base at J, with 11 bases between. DNA for the CDR3: TGCGCCAGCAGCCAAGGTGGCGGGCTTTCCTACGAGCAGTACTTC. Its protein is CASSQGGGLSYEQYF.

This clonotype was seen many times. V is TRBV28 and J is TRBJ2-1; D uncertain. Between the trimmed V and J ends, which lost 3 bases and 8 bases, there was a span of 11 bases. The CDR3 contains 13 residues. From germline, CDR1 is MDHEN and CDR2 SYDVKM. CDR3 loop: CASSFPPPDEQFF. Written as DNA, the CDR3 is TGTGCCAGCAGTTTCCCCCCCCCCGATGAGCAGTTCTTC.

This clonotype was observed at least ten times. The chain links TRBV7-6 to TRBJ1-3; no reliable D call. This CDR3 spans 14 amino acids. CDR1 SGHVS and CDR2 FNYEAQ come from the germline V gene. Trimming removed 3 bases from V and 0 bases from J, with 6 bases in between. The CDR3 loop reads CASSFGSSGNTIYF. The CDR3 coding sequence is TGTGCCAGCAGCTTCGGGTCCTCTGGAAACACCATATATTTT.

This clonotype appeared many times. V gene TRBV28 combines with J gene TRBJ1-1; D unclear. Trimming shortened V by 7 bases and J by 1 base, and 7 bases separated the two germline ends. Germline V gene data show CDR1 as MDHEN and CDR2 as SYDVKM. The CDR3 has 12 amino acids. This CDR3 reads CASTPRNTEAFF. CDR3 bases: TGTGCCAGCACCCCCCGGAACACTGAAGCTTTCTTT.